These 28 T cell receptor beta chains originate from one sample sequenced in a study of blood T cell repertoires in COVID-19. TCRdb's table, derived via immunoSEQ multiplex PCR, lists solely in-frame clones and lacks some. The sample lists about 300,000 clones, about 87% occurring once. Material: peripheral blood. The receptor source for this set is a woman aged 45-65 years with COVID-19, enrolled during active disease.

This clone showed up just once. V is TRBV2 and J is TRBJ2-7, with TRBD2 identical over 13 bases. The V gene end was trimmed by 6 bases and the J gene end by 6 bases; junction bases not matched to a gene: 2. Germline V gives CDR1 SNHLY, CDR2 FYNNEI. CDR3 size: 13 residues. The CDR3 DNA follows: TGTGCCAGCAGAGGACTAGCGGGAGCCGAGCAGTACTTC. Its translation is CASRGLAGAEQYF.

The chain's CDR3 is CSASLAGGPNEQFF. In DNA form, the CDR3 reads TGCAGCGCATCCCTAGCGGGAGGTCCCAATGAGCAGTTCTTC. This chain uses TRBV29-1 with TRBJ2-1; 11 bases line up with TRBD2. V was pared by 7 bases and J by 6 bases, with 8 bases of the junction left unmatched. CDR1 and CDR2 (germline): SQVTM, ANQGSEA. The CDR3 contains 14 residues.

This chain connects TRBV19 to TRBJ1-5, with a tentative D call TRBD1 (6 bases). The CDR3 loop spans 16 amino acids. Germline V CDR1 and CDR2: LNHDA, SQIVND (reference sequence). The V gene lost 5 bases and the J gene lost 7 bases, with 21 bases spanning the gap. The CDR3 protein is CASSSPWGRGGQPQHF. CDR3 bases: TGTGCCAGTAGTTCTCCTTGGGGCAGGGGTGGCCAGCCCCAGCATTTT.

V gene TRBV7-9 combines with J gene TRBJ2-4, with TRBD2 matching 11 bases. Per germline, CDR1 SEHNR and CDR2 FQNEAQ (reference sequence). J was trimmed by 1 base and V by 5 bases; bases with no gene match: 13. The CDR3 is 19 amino acids. The CDR3 is CASSKTSGNFVGAKNIQYF. The CDR3 DNA is TGTGCCAGCAGCAAGACTAGCGGGAATTTCGTCGGGGCCAAAAACATTCAGTACTTC. Together with reference TRBV7-9 and TRBJ2-4, the CDR3 gives the full variable domain: DTGVSQNPRHKITKRGQNVTFRCDPISEHNRLYWYRQTLGQGPEFLTYFQNEAQLEKSRLLSDRFSAERPKGSFSTLEIQRTEQGDSAMYLCASSKTSGNFVGAKNIQYFGAGTRLSVL.

The CDR3 sequence is CSTRLAGVGTQYF. CDR3 nucleotide sequence: TGCAGCACACGACTAGCGGGAGTCGGTACCCAGTACTTC. The V gene is TRBV29-1, the J gene TRBJ2-5; 12 bases align to TRBD2. The germline CDR1 and CDR2 sequences are SQVTM and ANQGSEA. Trimming removed 8 bases from V and 8 bases from J; junction bases left unmatched: 9. The CDR3 covers 13 residues.

This clone appeared a few times. The chain employs TRBV2 and TRBJ2-7, with D possibly being TRBD2 (6 bases). The CDR3 has 13 amino acids. The germline V gene encodes CDR1 SNHLY and CDR2 FYNNEI. Trimming shortened V by 1 base and J by 4 bases, and 8 bases separated the two germline ends. CDR3 residues: CASSEELAYEQYF. The DNA of the CDR3 is TGTGCCAGCAGTGAAGAACTAGCTTACGAGCAGTACTTC.

The chain has TRBV5-1 and TRBJ2-3; 10 nucleotides agree with TRBD1. CDR3 length equals 14 residues. V shed 4 bases, J shed 8 bases, and the junction held 7 bases outside the gene matches. Germline V gene sequence: CDR1 SGHRS, CDR2 YFSETQ. CDR3 in DNA: TGCGCCAGCAGCCCGGGACAGGGGTTGGTTACGCAGTATTTT. This sequence encodes CASSPGQGLVTQYF.

In nucleotides, the CDR3 is TGTGCCAGCAGCTTAGCGGCAGGCTTGAACACTGAAGCTTTCTTT. It yields the protein CASSLAAGLNTEAFF. The J gene is TRBJ1-1, the V gene TRBV11-2; D call uncertain. This CDR3 spans 15 amino acids. Germline values: CDR1 SGHAT, CDR2 FQNNGV. Between the trimmed V and J ends, which lost 1 base and 0 bases, there was a span of 9 bases.

The chain employs TRBV4-1 and TRBJ1-5; the match to TRBD1 covers 7 bases. CDR1 is MGHRA and CDR2 is YSYEKL in the germline V gene. CDR3 length: 15 amino acids. J gave up 6 bases and V 3 bases, and 8 bases lay outside the gene matches. CDR3 amino acids: CASSQVQGTAQPQHF. CDR3 sequence (DNA): TGCGCCAGCAGCCAGGTACAGGGGACGGCTCAGCCCCAGCATTTT.

CDR3 bases: TGTGCCATCAGTGGGGGTGGAGGCAAAAACATTCAGTACTTC. As protein: CAISGGGGKNIQYF. The rearrangement joins TRBV10-3 to TRBJ2-4, with D possibly TRBD2 on 5 matching bases. V lost 4 bases and J 3 bases, leaving 10 bases between the germline ends. The CDR3 covers 14 residues. Germline V gene data show CDR1 as ENHRY and CDR2 as SYGVKD.

The chain is built from TRBV19 and TRBJ2-7, with a tentative D call TRBD2 (6 bases). This CDR3 comprises 14 residues. Trimming removed 7 bases from V and 2 bases from J, with 15 bases in between. Germline V gene lookup returns CDR1 LNHDA and CDR2 SQIVND (reference sequence). DNA for the CDR3: TGTGCCAGTAAAGAGGGACTGCCGCCCTACGAGCAGTACTTC. Translated: CASKEGLPPYEQYF.

This chain links TRBV27 with TRBJ2-5, with 9 positions matching TRBD1. CDR3 size: 15 residues. Trimming at V came to 7 bases and at J to 4 bases, leaving 10 bases not matched to a gene. The germline gives CDR1 MNHEY, CDR2 SMNVEV (reference sequence). In DNA, the CDR3 is TGTGCCAGCAAAGGGACAGGGAGATTACGAGAGACCCAGTACTTC. Amino acids: CASKGTGRLRETQYF.

The CDR3 spells CASEGQGAAEQFF. DNA for the CDR3: TGTGCCAGCGAGGGACAGGGGGCGGCTGAGCAGTTCTTC. V is TRBV2 and J is TRBJ2-1; TRBD1 matches 12 bases. With V trimmed by 8 bases and J by 9 bases, 5 bases remained unmatched. In germline, CDR1 is SNHLY, CDR2 FYNNEI. CDR3 size: 13 residues.

This rearrangement joins TRBV11-2 to TRBJ2-5, with 12 bases lining up with TRBD1. CDR3 size: 16 residues. With V trimmed by 5 bases and J by 5 bases, 9 bases remained unmatched. CDR1 is SGHAT, CDR2 FQNNGV, per germline. In nucleotides, the CDR3 is TGTGCCAGCAGCATTCGGGGACAGGGGGCTTGGGAGACCCAGTACTTC. Translating it yields CASSIRGQGAWETQYF.

A note on this clone: Other DNA variants within this sample encode the same CDR3. The chain has TRBV20-1 and TRBJ2-5, with D maybe TRBD2 (5 bases). Germline V gene lookup returns CDR1 DFQATT and CDR2 SNEGSKA (reference sequence). This CDR3 spans 11 amino acids. V lost 2 bases and J lost 5, with 6 bases in between. As DNA, the CDR3 is TGCAGTGCTAGAAGAGGGGAGACCCAGTACTTC. Residues: CSARRGETQYF.

The CDR3: CASSLQQSYSNQPQHF. The CDR3 nucleotides are TGTGCCAGCAGTCTTCAACAATCGTATAGCAATCAGCCCCAGCATTTT. V is TRBV6-6 and J is TRBJ1-5; no reliable D call. V lost 5 bases to trimming and J lost 0 bases, with 14 bases between them. Per the germline V gene, CDR1 is MNHNY and CDR2 is SVGAGI (reference sequence). This CDR3 is 16 amino acids long.

The chain carries TRBV6-1 and TRBJ1-1; D is perhaps TRBD1 (5 bases). Germline values: CDR1 MNHNS, CDR2 SASEGT. The CDR3 covers 15 residues. V was pared by 2 bases and J by 2 bases, with 12 bases between. The CDR3: CASSEQGQGNTEAFF. Here the CDR3 DNA reads TGTGCCAGCAGTGAACAAGGCCAGGGAAACACTGAAGCTTTCTTT.

The J gene is TRBJ2-1, the V gene TRBV19, with 11 positions matching TRBD2. The length of the CDR3 is 16 residues. After removal of 6 bases from V and 5 bases from J, the junction contained 9 bases not matched to a gene. The germline V gene has CDR1 LNHDA and CDR2 SQIVND (reference sequence). The CDR3: CASRPVAGGRHNEQFF. The CDR3 coding sequence is TGTGCCAGTAGACCGGTAGCGGGAGGGCGGCACAATGAGCAGTTCTTC.

This chain uses TRBV19 with TRBJ1-2, with 8 positions matching TRBD1. Looked up from germline, CDR1 is LNHDA and CDR2 is SQIVND (reference sequence). Losses at the gene ends were 10 bases for V and 5 bases for J; bases not matched to a gene: 6. This CDR3 is 12 amino acids long. CDR3 region: CATTDRDYGYTF. DNA for the CDR3: TGTGCCACTACGGACAGGGATTATGGCTACACCTTC.

This clone was observed a handful of times. V usage is TRBV10-3 and J usage is TRBJ2-2; the match to TRBD2 covers 8 bases. Germline V gene sequence: CDR1 ENHRY, CDR2 SYGVKD. The CDR3 runs to 16 residues. V was clipped by 6 bases and J by 5 bases; unmatched bases: 11. DNA for the CDR3: TGTGCCATCAGGGGTAGCGGGGCCACGGGGACCGGGGAGCTGTTTTTT. Translated: CAIRGSGATGTGELFF.

The chain is built from TRBV7-2 and TRBJ2-7; 7 nucleotides agree with TRBD1. The J segment lost 5 bases and the V segment lost 4 bases, leaving 8 bases of the junction unmatched. There are 14 residues in the CDR3. Germline loops: CDR1 SGHTA, CDR2 FQGNSA. The CDR3 protein is CASSSRTGVDEQYF. CDR3 DNA: TGTGCCAGCAGCTCGCGGACAGGAGTGGACGAGCAGTACTTC.

The V gene is TRBV5-1, the J gene TRBJ2-7, with D perhaps matching TRBD1 (6 bases). This CDR3 is built from 18 residues. CDR1 and CDR2 from the germline V gene are SGHRS and YFSETQ. Trimming left V 1 base short and J 3 bases short, with 23 bases between. The CDR3 spells CASSLPASPTGNYYEQYF. Written as DNA, the CDR3 is TGCGCCAGCAGCTTGCCCGCCTCACCTACAGGGAACTACTACGAGCAGTACTTC.

The V call is TRBV5-1, the J call TRBJ2-2; D possibly corresponds to TRBD2 (6 bases). The germline CDR1 and CDR2 sequences are SGHRS and YFSETQ. Deletions cut 4 bases from V and 3 bases from J, with 28 bases between. This CDR3 is built from 20 residues. This CDR3 is CASSPYAEVGLASYTGELFF. As DNA, the CDR3 is TGCGCCAGCAGCCCATATGCGGAGGTGGGTCTAGCGAGTTACACCGGGGAGCTGTTTTTT.

Here the CDR3 DNA reads TGTGCCAGCAGCCCACAGCCCTACGAGCAGTACTTC. It encodes CASSPQPYEQYF. The chain links TRBV11-3 to TRBJ2-7, with D unclear. Germline V gene sequence: CDR1 SGHNT, CDR2 YENEEA. Trimming removed 5 bases at V and 2 bases at J, with 7 bases between. The CDR3 covers 12 residues.

The gene calls are TRBV9 and TRBJ2-3; 9 bases match TRBD2. Germline CDR1 SGDLS, CDR2 YYNGEE. Trimming took 0 bases from V and 0 from J; bases not matched to a gene: 11. The CDR3 is made up of 19 amino acids. Here the CDR3 DNA reads TGTGCCAGCAGCGTAGACGCGGGAGGGTCCGAAACCAGCACAGATACGCAGTATTTT. Translating gives CASSVDAGGSETSTDTQYF.

V gene TRBV3-1 (or the pseudogene TRBV3-2) combines with J gene TRBJ2-6; tentatively, D is TRBD1 (6 bases). The CDR3 totals 16 residues. Trimming cost V 4 bases and J 0 bases, with 10 bases left between them. In germline, CDR1 is LGHDT, CDR2 YNNKEL (reference sequence). In nucleotides, the CDR3 is TGTGCCAGCAGCCCCAGGGGCACCTCTGGGGCCAACGTCCTGACTTTC. This codes for CASSPRGTSGANVLTF.

The genes are TRBV30 and TRBJ2-2; D uncertain. The V end was cut by 0 bases, the J end by 7 bases, with 6 bases between. CDR3 length equals 12 residues. Looked up from germline, CDR1 is GTSNPN and CDR2 is SVGIG (reference sequence). This chain's CDR3 is CAWSVHIGELFF. The CDR3 DNA reads TGTGCCTGGAGTGTACATATCGGGGAGCTGTTTTTT.

The rearrangement uses TRBV19 and TRBJ1-5, with TRBD1 matching 7 bases. This CDR3 spans 13 amino acids. Germline V gene sequence: CDR1 LNHDA, CDR2 SQIVND (reference sequence). The trim removed 6 bases at V and 2 bases at J, leaving 1 base unmatched. Here the CDR3 reads CASSGTGNQPQHF. The CDR3, as DNA: TGTGCCAGTAGCGGGACAGGCAATCAGCCCCAGCATTTT.